The entry below gives a single T cell receptor beta chain sequence along with its context. This clone was seen only a few times. Its antigen target is currently unknown. There are no base qualities to consult, and no much larger clone falls within one base. The record originates from a study of CD49a tissue-resident CD8 T cells in human skin (dated by TCRdb to the late 2010s). As for the study more broadly: The study examined tissue-resident memory CD8+ T cell subsets in human skin defined by CD49a, CD69 and CD103 expression.

Sequences MRHNA (CDR1) and SNTAGT (CDR2) are obtained from the germline V gene. The junction shows trimming of 0 bases on V and 6 bases on J, plus 10 bases between the germline ends. The CDR3 holds 14 amino acids from the cysteine to the phenylalanine. CDR3 DNA is the only sequence kept; it has 42 bases, read in frame from the first base. For five or six healthy donors, CD8+ T cells were sorted from blood, dermis and epidermis, and the TCR beta CDR3 regions of these cells were analysed. Both blood and skin samples were provided by each TCR-sequenced donor, and all TCR-sequenced donors were healthy individuals. Sorting was used to isolate CD8+ T cell populations ahead of TCR beta sequencing. Library preparation was by the immunoSEQ multiplex PCR assay. The study's own analysis went as follows. Frequencies of TCR V beta family usage were compared among the sorted CD8+ T cell populations from blood, dermis and epidermis. The immuneACCESS repertoire file appears here via TCRdb, limited to in-frame rearrangements. These files lack a portion of the clones; in checked studies, under half of the deficit traces to unresolved V genes, and the cause of the others is not known. For V, J and clone size, that table is used; D and trimming come from the DNA. This sample lists some 1,400 clones; about 74% were detected once. The ten largest clones capture over 35% of the sample.

Input material: CLA- CD8+ effector memory T cells sorted from blood. The TCR originated in a human donor in good health. The rearranged segments are TRBV6-4 and TRBJ2-3; the D gene assignment is ambiguous. CDR3 reads: CASSDSTATDTQYF. Read as DNA, the sequence is TGTGCCAGCAGTGACTCGACTGCGACCGATACGCAGTATTTT.